The 20 T cell receptor beta chains presented below share a single source sample, sequenced in a study of blood T cell repertoires in COVID-19. The method was immunoSEQ multiplex PCR; TCRdb's version includes in-frame clones alone and lacks a portion of them. The sample shows approximately 470,000 clones, 75% to 90% of them seen only once. The sample consisted of PBMCs or T cells enriched from blood (not recorded which). The source is a woman aged 18-29 years who had recovered from COVID-19.

The chain carries TRBV12-3 or TRBV12-4 and TRBJ1-1; unclear D gene. The CDR3 contains 13 residues. With 6 bases removed from V and 2 bases from J, the gap between germline ends came to 10 bases. CDR3 sequence reads: CASSPLVNTEAFF. CDR3 DNA sequence: TGTGCCAGCAGCCCCCTTGTAAACACTGAAGCTTTCTTT.

The chain employs TRBV19 and TRBJ1-3; D uncertain. The CDR3 consists of 14 residues. The V gene lost 5 bases and the J gene lost 0 bases, with 8 bases spanning the gap. CDR1 and CDR2 from the germline V gene are LNHDA and SQIVND (reference sequence). The CDR3 loop reads CASSPRGSGNTIYF. The CDR3 DNA is TGTGCCAGTAGTCCCCGGGGCTCTGGAAACACCATATATTTT.

The V gene is TRBV2, the J gene TRBJ1-2, with TRBD1 identical over 11 bases. The J segment lost 3 bases and the V segment lost 10 bases, leaving 7 bases of the junction unmatched. Germline CDR1 reads SNHLY; CDR2 reads FYNNEI. CDR3 length: 14 residues. CDR3 sequence: CAISRDRGYYGYTF. The CDR3, as DNA: TGTGCCATAAGCCGGGACAGGGGGTACTATGGCTACACCTTC. The entire variable domain, with the rest obtained from reference TRBV2 and TRBJ1-2, is as follows: EPEVTQTPSHQVTQMGQEVILRCVPISNHLYFYWYRQILGQKVEFLVSFYNNEISEKSEIFDDQFSVERPDGSNFTLKIRSTKLEDSAMYFCAISRDRGYYGYTFGSGTRLTVV.

The chain links TRBV7-3 to TRBJ2-1, with TRBD2 matching 12 bases. V trimming: 4 bases; J trimming: 8 bases; junction bases outside the gene matches: 6. Germline V lookup: CDR1 SGHTA, CDR2 FQGTGA. CDR3 length: 15 amino acids. The CDR3 loop reads CASSSSGGADDEQFF. DNA for the CDR3: TGTGCCAGCAGCTCTAGCGGGGGGGCCGACGATGAGCAGTTCTTC.

The genes are TRBV7-3 and TRBJ2-1; 7 bases align to TRBD2. Germline-derived CDR1 and CDR2 are SGHTA and FQGTGA. The CDR3 totals 15 residues. The junction had 11 bases not matched to a gene; V was cut back by 5 bases and J by 7 bases. Written as DNA, the CDR3 is TGTGCCAGCAGCCCGACCGGACTAGTGGATAATGAGCAGTTCTTC. Translation: CASSPTGLVDNEQFF.

This sequence joins TRBV27 and TRBJ1-6; 7 bases agree with TRBD1. V gave up 6 bases and J gave up 7 bases; unmatched junction bases: 9. CDR3 size: 15 residues. Per germline, CDR1 MNHEY and CDR2 SMNVEV (reference sequence). In DNA, the CDR3 is TGTGCCAGCAGGGATAAACAGGGGAGCAATTCACCCCTCCACTTT. It specifies CASRDKQGSNSPLHF.

The genes are TRBV27 and TRBJ2-7; D is perhaps TRBD2 (6 bases). The V gene lost 3 bases and the J gene lost 3 bases, with 12 bases spanning the gap. In germline, CDR1 is MNHEY, CDR2 SMNVEV (reference sequence). The CDR3 loop spans 14 amino acids. This CDR3 is CASSFGGDGYEQYF. DNA for the CDR3: TGTGCCAGCAGTTTTGGAGGGGACGGCTACGAGCAGTACTTC.

The chain links TRBV5-5 to TRBJ1-5; D is perhaps TRBD1 (5 bases). CDR1 SGHKS and CDR2 YYEKEE come from the germline V gene (reference sequence). Trimming took 4 bases from V and 3 from J, leaving 17 bases between them. CDR3 size: 16 residues. The chain's CDR3 is CASSPLPVTDNQPQHF. For the CDR3, the DNA is TGTGCCAGCAGCCCCCTGCCGGTGACAGACAATCAGCCCCAGCATTTT. The variable domain in full, completed from reference TRBV5-5 and TRBJ1-5, reads DAGVTQSPTHLIKTRGQQVTLRCSPISGHKSVSWYQQVLGQGPQFIFQYYEKEERGRGNFPDRFSARQFPNYSSELNVNALLLGDSALYLCASSPLPVTDNQPQHFGDGTRLSIL.

This chain joins TRBV5-1 and TRBJ2-1, with 13 nucleotides matching TRBD2. This CDR3 is built from 16 residues. Germline values: CDR1 SGHRS, CDR2 YFSETQ. V lost 2 bases and J lost 8; bases outside the gene matches: 7. The CDR3: CASSFPGLAGLDEQFF. CDR3 nucleotide sequence: TGCGCCAGCAGCTTCCCGGGACTAGCGGGGCTCGATGAGCAGTTCTTC.

V usage is TRBV29-1 and J usage is TRBJ1-1; 8 bases are shared with TRBD1. Germline V gene data show CDR1 as SQVTM and CDR2 as ANQGSEA. The junction had 5 bases not matched to a gene; V was cut back by 5 bases and J by 3 bases. The CDR3 is 13 residues long. The CDR3 DNA reads as TGCAGCGTTTGGACAGGGTGGGACACTGAAGCTTTCTTT. Amino acids: CSVWTGWDTEAFF.

The J gene is TRBJ2-7, the V gene TRBV30, with a weak D call TRBD1 (6 bases). The CDR3 runs 13 residues. V lost 1 base and J lost 6, with 13 bases in between. From germline, CDR1 is GTSNPN and CDR2 SVGIG (reference sequence). The CDR3 is CAWSEQGAGEQYF. The CDR3 DNA reads as TGTGCCTGGAGTGAACAGGGCGCGGGCGAGCAGTACTTC.

The rearrangement uses TRBV3-1 (or the pseudogene TRBV3-2) and TRBJ2-5; 9 nucleotides line up with TRBD2. Germline V gene sequence: CDR1 LGHDT, CDR2 YNNKEL (reference sequence). The CDR3 has 16 amino acids. V dropped 7 bases and J dropped 2; count of bases not matched to a gene: 11. The CDR3 DNA follows: TGTGCCAGCAACCTCGGGCTAGCGGGGCTACAAGAGACCCAGTACTTC. Its translation is CASNLGLAGLQETQYF.

V is TRBV15 and J is TRBJ1-1; unclear D gene. The CDR3 sequence is 13 residues long. Germline CDR1 and CDR2: LNHNV and YYDKDF (reference sequence). Between the trimmed V and J ends, which lost 9 bases and 6 bases, there was a span of 17 bases. CDR3 in amino acids: CATWKSKGAEAFF. Here the CDR3 DNA reads TGTGCCACTTGGAAGTCGAAGGGAGCTGAAGCTTTCTTT.

The genes are TRBV12-3 or TRBV12-4 and TRBJ1-2, with 7 positions matching TRBD1. The CDR3 totals 13 residues. The ends lost 6 bases at V and 8 bases at J; junction bases unmatched: 9. The CDR3 protein is CASRRTGSRGYTF. The CDR3 DNA reads as TGTGCCAGCAGGAGGACAGGATCAAGAGGCTACACCTTC.

The chain has TRBV4-2 and TRBJ2-3; 10 nucleotides align to TRBD2. CDR1 LGHNA and CDR2 YNFKEQ come from the germline V gene. This CDR3 region has 16 residues. J lost 3 bases, V lost 1 base, and 4 bases had no gene match. DNA for the CDR3: TGTGCCAGCAGCCAAGTTGGAGCGGGGGGGACAGATACGCAGTATTTT. It is translated as CASSQVGAGGTDTQYF.

The gene calls are TRBV11-2 and TRBJ1-2; 8 bases map to TRBD1. Unmatched junction bases numbered 12, after V lost 2 bases and J lost 4 bases. The CDR3 covers 17 residues. Germline-derived CDR1 and CDR2 are SGHAT and FQNNGV. The CDR3 nucleotides read TGTGCCAGCAGCTTAACCCCCCCAGGACAGGGCGGCTATGGCTACACCTTC. It encodes CASSLTPPGQGGYGYTF.

J is TRBJ2-3 and V is TRBV9; 8 nucleotides agree with TRBD1. V gave up 2 bases and J gave up 3 bases; unmatched junction bases: 5. Per germline, CDR1 SGDLS and CDR2 YYNGEE. There are 15 residues in the CDR3. CDR3 protein: CASSVRGRFTDTQYF. CDR3 nucleotides: TGTGCCAGCAGCGTCAGGGGGCGCTTTACAGATACGCAGTATTTT.

The chain uses TRBV30 and TRBJ1-4; D ambiguous. Germline V gene lookup returns CDR1 GTSNPN and CDR2 SVGIG (reference sequence). V lost 1 base and J lost 0, with 15 bases in between. There are 17 residues in the CDR3. The CDR3 here is CAWSEYNTATTNEKLFF. CDR3 sequence (DNA): TGTGCCTGGAGTGAATACAACACAGCTACAACTAATGAAAAACTGTTTTTT.

The rearrangement uses TRBV6-4 and TRBJ2-3; 7 bases fit TRBD1. Germline assignment: CDR1 MRHNA and CDR2 SNTAGT. CDR3 length equals 15 residues. The V gene end was trimmed by 3 bases and the J gene end by 2 bases; junction bases not matched to a gene: 5. The CDR3 nucleotides read TGTGCCAGCAGTGAAGACAGGGAAATCACAGATACGCAGTATTTT. Amino acids: CASSEDREITDTQYF.

This CDR3 is CASSSRLYEQYF. In DNA, the CDR3 is TGTGCCAGCAGTTCCAGGCTCTACGAGCAGTACTTC. The rearrangement links TRBV6-5 to TRBJ2-7, with D hard to call. Trimming cost V 4 bases and J 3 bases, with 7 bases left between them. Per the germline V gene, CDR1 is MNHEY and CDR2 is SVGAGI. The CDR3 loop spans 12 amino acids.